A selection of T cell receptor beta chains follows, all from one sample in a study of T-cell reconstitution after alpha-beta-depleted transplantation in children. Each CDR3 protein is one row after TCRdb ran MiXCR on the PCR reads. The data show approximately 980,000 distinct CDR3 sequences, about 30% seen once. Sequences were derived from PBMCs, mostly from graft donor cells, sampled 360 days after TCRalphabeta/CD19-depleted stem cell transplant. The receptors come from a boy under two years old who had a stem cell transplant for SCID, so the T cells may come from the graft donor. The CDR3 runs from the conserved cysteine through the conserved F or W.

v_call cdr3_length cdr3_aa
TRBV5-8 14 CATRPRTGFDEQFF
TRBV4-3 14 CASSQDDLGYGYTF
TRBV27 15 CASSPGDGHGEAQYF
TRBV20-1 15 CSARRTLTGKNIQYF
TRBV28 16 CASSPPRTGTNSPLHF
TRBV20-1 15 CSANAGAGSGETQYF
TRBV3-1 15 CASSPGGWRNQPQHF
TRBV11-1 15 CASSFSTGAKNIQYF
TRBV7-8 14 CASSLAAGTEKLFF
TRBV12-3/TRBV12-4 13 CASSFGFNYGYTF
TRBV5-5 15 CASSLDGGGPYEQYF
TRBV5-6 14 CASSTTGGRDIQYF
TRBV4-3 13 CASSQEENFEAFF
TRBV5-1 14 CASSEEPFGTEAFF
TRBV5-1 13 CASSLAPRAEAFF
TRBV29-1 12 CSVPGWNTEAFF
TRBV27 15 CASSVLAGSTDTQYF
TRBV28 14 CASSPMWAATEAFF
TRBV11-1 14 CASTPAQGGETQYF
TRBV20-1 13 CSGRRTWRTEAFF
TRBV9 12 CASSVSGGELFF
TRBV7-9 13 CASSNGRTDTQYF
TRBV28 14 CASSSGSVNTEAFF
TRBV5-1 16 CASSSSGSQGNNEQFF
TRBV27 13 CASRKGGQGGYTF
TRBV4-3 17 CASSQEPGLAGYNEQFF
TRBV6-5 14 CASSYSGVNQPQHF
TRBV20-1 10 CSKQVLEAFF
TRBV12-3/TRBV12-4 14 CASSYRGWLNIQYF
TRBV29-1 14 CSVDLSLPNTEAFF
TRBV29-1 11 CSVGGDSEAFF
TRBV3-1 12 CASSQATYGYTF
TRBV20-1 15 CSARDEGGLLETQYF
TRBV4-2 14 CASARRRAKNIQYF
TRBV2 15 CASKPITGVGGEQYF
TRBV20-1 14 CSASPASGKNEQFF
TRBV12-3/TRBV12-4 14 CASSPRRSSDTQYF
TRBV27 13 CATREPNTGELFF
TRBV2 15 CASRETGFPFEKLFF
TRBV4-2 15 CASSKEASLYNEQFF